The rows below give T cell receptor beta chains drawn from one sample of a study of blood T cell repertoires in COVID-19. Produced via immunoSEQ multiplex PCR; TCRdb's table is partial and in-frame only. The table has 200,000 to 300,000 clones, approximately 91% seen once. Material for sequencing was peripheral blood. These TCRs come from a human donor in a cohort sampled during active COVID-19. CDR3s include the opening cysteine and the closing phenylalanine or tryptophan. D genes are given only for firm matches. Part of the rows lack a size; the others show once, few, many or a class for expanded clones.

>.|14|.|TRBV5-4|TRBJ2-5
CASSFIKTEGTQYF
TGTGCCAGCAGCTTTATTAAAACAGAGGGGACCCAGTACTTC
>.|14|.|TRBV7-8|TRBJ1-2
CASSLTSRNYGYTF
TGTGCCAGCAGCTTAACGAGCCGTAACTATGGCTACACCTTC
>.|17|.|TRBV19|TRBJ1-3
CASSEPGYLLSGNTIYF
TGTGCCAGTAGTGAACCAGGGTATTTGCTCTCTGGAAACACCATATATTTT
>.|17|.|TRBV7-3|TRBJ2-7
CASSLTSYGTLPYEQYF
TGTGCCAGCAGCTTAACCTCTTATGGGACTTTGCCCTACGAGCAGTACTTC
>.|17|TRBD2|TRBV9|TRBJ2-7
CASSVDGRREGPYEQYF
TGTGCCAGCAGCGTAGATGGTCGGCGGGAGGGCCCTTACGAGCAGTACTTT
>.|14|.|TRBV21-1|TRBJ2-5
CARSSAGGRETQYF
TGTGCCAGATCCAGTGCGGGGGGCAGGGAGACCCAGTACTTC
>.|14|.|TRBV27|TRBJ2-7
CASSLSVRGYEQYF
TGTGCCAGCAGTTTATCGGTCAGGGGCTACGAGCAGTACTTC
>.|15|TRBD1|TRBV7-6|TRBJ2-5
CASSLGGQGSETQYF
TGTGCCAGCAGCTTAGGGGGACAGGGCTCGGAGACCCAGTACTTC
>.|16|TRBD1|TRBV9|TRBJ2-1
CASSVRDRGSYNEQFF
TGTGCCAGCAGCGTAAGGGACAGGGGCTCCTACAATGAGCAGTTCTTC
>.|14|.|TRBV3-1/TRBV3-2|TRBJ2-7
CASSQAGNSYEQYF
TGTGCCAGCAGCCAAGCGGGGAACTCCTACGAGCAGTACTTC
>.|15|TRBD1|TRBV9|TRBJ1-4
CASSALQGAEEKLFF
TGTGCCAGCAGCGCCTTACAGGGGGCTGAAGAAAAACTGTTTTTT
>.|15|TRBD2|TRBV19|TRBJ2-5
CASSALGLAEETQYF
TGTGCCAGTAGTGCCCTCGGACTAGCCGAAGAGACCCAGTACTTC
>.|14|.|TRBV29-1|TRBJ2-7
CSDNRGKGFVEQYF
TGCAGTGACAACCGAGGGAAAGGGTTCGTCGAGCAGTACTTC
>.|16|.|TRBV4-2|TRBJ2-7
CASSQEGTSLYHEQYF
TGTGCCAGCAGCCAAGAAGGGACATCTCTCTATCACGAGCAGTACTTC
>.|16|TRBD2|TRBV19|TRBJ2-7
CASSRDLAGGSYEQYF
TGTGCCAGTAGTAGGGACCTAGCGGGAGGTTCCTACGAGCAGTACTTC
>.|14|TRBD2|TRBV2|TRBJ2-2
CASVRGANTGELFF
TGTGCCAGCGTGCGGGGGGCCAACACCGGGGAGCTGTTTTTT
>.|12|.|TRBV5-6|TRBJ2-5
CASSLLPGTQYF
TGTGCCAGCAGCTTGTTACCGGGGACCCAGTACTTC
>.|14|.|TRBV7-9|TRBJ1-2
CASSLMQGGVGYTF
TGTGCCAGCAGCTTGATGCAGGGAGGAGTGGGCTACACCTTC
>once|15|.|TRBV7-2|TRBJ1-6
CASSLEGGVNSPLHF
TGTGCCAGCAGCTTAGAGGGAGGGGTCAATTCACCCCTCCACTTT
>.|16|.|TRBV4-1|TRBJ1-2
CASSQDRGTQGVSYTF
TGCGCCAGCAGCCAAGATCGGGGGACCCAAGGAGTGAGCTACACCTTC
>.|14|.|TRBV20-1|TRBJ1-1
CSASSRGLSTEAFF
TGCAGTGCTAGTTCCAGGGGTTTGAGCACTGAAGCTTTCTTT
>once|15|TRBD2|TRBV7-2|TRBJ2-3
CASSFLAGSIDTQYF
TGTGCCAGCAGCTTTCTAGCGGGATCGATAGATACGCAGTATTTT
>.|15|.|TRBV10-2|TRBJ2-3
CASRSGGGAYDTQYF
TGCGCCAGCAGATCCGGAGGCGGGGCTTATGATACGCAGTATTTT
>.|12|.|TRBV6-5|TRBJ2-1
CASSRLGNEQFF
TGTGCCAGCAGTAGGCTAGGAAATGAGCAGTTCTTC